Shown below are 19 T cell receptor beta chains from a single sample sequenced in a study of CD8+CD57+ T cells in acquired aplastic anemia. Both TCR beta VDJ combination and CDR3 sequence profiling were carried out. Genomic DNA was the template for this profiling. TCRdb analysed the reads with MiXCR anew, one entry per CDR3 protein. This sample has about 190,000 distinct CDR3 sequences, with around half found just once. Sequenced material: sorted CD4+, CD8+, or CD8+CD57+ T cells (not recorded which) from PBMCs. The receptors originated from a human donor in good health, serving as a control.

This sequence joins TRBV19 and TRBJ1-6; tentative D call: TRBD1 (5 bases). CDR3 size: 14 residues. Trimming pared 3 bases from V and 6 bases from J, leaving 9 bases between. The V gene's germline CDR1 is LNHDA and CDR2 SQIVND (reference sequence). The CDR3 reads CASSIQGTNSPLHF. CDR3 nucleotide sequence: TGTGCCAGTAGTATCCAGGGAACTAATTCACCCCTCCACTTT.

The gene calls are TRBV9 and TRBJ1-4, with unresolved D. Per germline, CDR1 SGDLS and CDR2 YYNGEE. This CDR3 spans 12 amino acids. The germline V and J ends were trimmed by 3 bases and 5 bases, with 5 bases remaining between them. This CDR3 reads CASSGRNEKLFF. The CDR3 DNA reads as TGTGCCAGCAGCGGGCGGAATGAAAAACTGTTTTTT.

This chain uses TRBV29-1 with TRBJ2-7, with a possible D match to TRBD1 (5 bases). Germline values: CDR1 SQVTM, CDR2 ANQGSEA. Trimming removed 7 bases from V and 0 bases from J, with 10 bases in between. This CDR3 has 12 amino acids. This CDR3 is CSADDSSYEQYF. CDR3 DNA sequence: TGCAGCGCTGATGACAGCTCCTACGAGCAGTACTTC.

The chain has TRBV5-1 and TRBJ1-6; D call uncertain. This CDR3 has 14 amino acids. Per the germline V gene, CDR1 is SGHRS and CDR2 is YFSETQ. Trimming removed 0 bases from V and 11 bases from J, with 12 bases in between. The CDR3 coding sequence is TGCGCCAGCAGCTTGGTTCCCAACAATACACCCCTCCACTTT. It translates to CASSLVPNNTPLHF.

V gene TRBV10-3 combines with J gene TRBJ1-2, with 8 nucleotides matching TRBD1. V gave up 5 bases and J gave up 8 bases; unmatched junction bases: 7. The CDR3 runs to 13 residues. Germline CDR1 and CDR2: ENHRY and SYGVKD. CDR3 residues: CAISTGTGEGYTF. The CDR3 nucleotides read TGTGCCATCAGTACCGGGACAGGAGAGGGCTACACCTTC.

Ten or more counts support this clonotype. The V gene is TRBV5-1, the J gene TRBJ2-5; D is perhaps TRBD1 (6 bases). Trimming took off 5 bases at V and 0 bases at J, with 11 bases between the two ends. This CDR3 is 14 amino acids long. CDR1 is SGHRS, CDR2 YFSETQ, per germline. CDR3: CASRRAGDQETQYF. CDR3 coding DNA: TGCGCCAGCAGGAGGGCAGGGGACCAAGAGACCCAGTACTTC.

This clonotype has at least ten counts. CDR3 DNA sequence: TGTGCCAGCAGCTTAGAAGGGGGCCCTGGAAACACCATATATTTT. It translates to CASSLEGGPGNTIYF. The chain joins TRBV7-8 to TRBJ1-3; 7 positions match TRBD1. Germline V lookup: CDR1 SGHVS, CDR2 FQNEAQ. V lost 1 base to trimming and J lost 2 bases; unmatched junction nucleotides: 2. The CDR3 extends over 15 amino acids.

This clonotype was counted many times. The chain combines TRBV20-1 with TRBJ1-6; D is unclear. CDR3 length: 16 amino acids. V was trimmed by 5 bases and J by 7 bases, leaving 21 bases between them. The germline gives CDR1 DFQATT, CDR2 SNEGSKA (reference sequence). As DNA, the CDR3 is TGCAGTGCTCCAGCGGCCAACCCGAGCCGAAATTCACCCCTCCACTTT. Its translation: CSAPAANPSRNSPLHF.

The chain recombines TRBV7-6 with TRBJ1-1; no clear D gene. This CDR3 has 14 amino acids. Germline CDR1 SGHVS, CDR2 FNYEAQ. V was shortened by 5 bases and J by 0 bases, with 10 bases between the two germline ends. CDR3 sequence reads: CASSQPGLNTEAFF. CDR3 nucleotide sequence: TGTGCCAGCAGCCAACCCGGGTTGAACACTGAAGCTTTCTTT.

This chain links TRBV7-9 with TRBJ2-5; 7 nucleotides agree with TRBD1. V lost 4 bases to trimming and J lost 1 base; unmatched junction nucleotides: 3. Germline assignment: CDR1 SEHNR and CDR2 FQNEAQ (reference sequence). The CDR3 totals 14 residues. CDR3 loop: CASSSYRGQETQYF. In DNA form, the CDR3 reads TGTGCCAGCAGCTCTTACAGGGGCCAAGAGACCCAGTACTTC.

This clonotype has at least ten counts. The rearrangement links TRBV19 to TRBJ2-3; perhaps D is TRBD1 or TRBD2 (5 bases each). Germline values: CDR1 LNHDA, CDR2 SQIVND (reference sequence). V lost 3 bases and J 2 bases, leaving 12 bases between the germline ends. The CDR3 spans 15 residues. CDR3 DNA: TGTGCCAGTAGTATTCGGGACGCATACACAGATACGCAGTATTTT. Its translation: CASSIRDAYTDTQYF.

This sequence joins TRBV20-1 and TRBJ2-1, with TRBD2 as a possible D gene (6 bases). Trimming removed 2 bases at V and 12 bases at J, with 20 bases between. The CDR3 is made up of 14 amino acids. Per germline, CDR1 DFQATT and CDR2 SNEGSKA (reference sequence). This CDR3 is CSARSGGATDTQFF. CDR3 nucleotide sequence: TGCAGTGCTAGAAGCGGCGGGGCGACAGATACGCAGTTCTTC.

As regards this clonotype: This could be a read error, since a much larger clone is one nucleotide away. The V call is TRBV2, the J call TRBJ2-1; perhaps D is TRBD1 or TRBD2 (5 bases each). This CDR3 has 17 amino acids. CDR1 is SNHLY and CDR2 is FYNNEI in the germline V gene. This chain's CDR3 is CASSRREGPSSYNGQFF. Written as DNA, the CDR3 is TGTGCCAGCAGCCGACGAGAGGGACCGAGCTCCTACAATGGGCAGTTCTTC.

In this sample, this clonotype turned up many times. The DNA of the CDR3 is TGTGCCAGCAGCTTGGCAGGGGGCTCTGATAATTCACCCCTCCACTTT. Its protein product is CASSLAGGSDNSPLHF. This chain uses TRBV5-5 with TRBJ1-6, with 8 bases fitting TRBD1. The CDR3 totals 16 residues. From germline, CDR1 is SGHKS and CDR2 YYEKEE (reference sequence). Trimming removed 0 bases from V and 5 bases from J; junction bases left unmatched: 4.

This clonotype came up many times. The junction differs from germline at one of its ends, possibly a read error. CDR3 sequence reads: CASSIDRGREQYF. The DNA of the CDR3 is TGTGCCAGCAGCATAGACAGGGGTCGCGAGCAGTACTTC. The chain employs TRBV11-2 and TRBJ2-7; 8 bases line up with TRBD1. Germline assignment: CDR1 SGHAT and CDR2 FQNNGV. This CDR3 is built from 13 residues.

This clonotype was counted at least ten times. CDR3 DNA sequence: TGTGCCAGCAGTCTGCAGACAGGGAAGCATGAAAAACTGTTTTTT. It is translated as CASSLQTGKHEKLFF. The genes are TRBV12-3 or TRBV12-4 and TRBJ1-4; 7 bases align to TRBD1. Trimming took 5 bases from V and 6 from J; bases not matched to a gene: 9. This CDR3 region has 15 residues.

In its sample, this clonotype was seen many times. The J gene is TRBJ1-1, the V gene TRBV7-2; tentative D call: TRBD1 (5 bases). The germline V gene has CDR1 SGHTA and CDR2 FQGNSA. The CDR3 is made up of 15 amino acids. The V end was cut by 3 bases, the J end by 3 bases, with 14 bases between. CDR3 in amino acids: CASSLAGFQDTEAFF. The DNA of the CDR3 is TGTGCCAGCAGCTTGGCAGGGTTTCAGGACACTGAAGCTTTCTTT.

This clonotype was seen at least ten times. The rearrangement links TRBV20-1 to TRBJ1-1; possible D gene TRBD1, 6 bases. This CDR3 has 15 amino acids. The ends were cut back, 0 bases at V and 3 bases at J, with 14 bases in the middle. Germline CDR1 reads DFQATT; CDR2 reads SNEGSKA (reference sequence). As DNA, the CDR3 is TGCAGTGCTAGAGATGGGACAAGGGGGGACACTGAAGCTTTCTTT. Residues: CSARDGTRGDTEAFF.

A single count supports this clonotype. CDR3 sequence: CASSLAQGTNEQFF. The DNA for the CDR3 is TGTGCCAGCAGCTTAGCTCAAGGGACGAATGAGCAGTTCTTC. The chain joins TRBV7-7 to TRBJ2-1; D may be TRBD1 or TRBD2 (5 bases each). Trimming shortened V by 0 bases and J by 7 bases, and 10 bases separated the two germline ends. The germline V gene encodes CDR1 SSHAT and CDR2 FNYEAQ (reference sequence). The CDR3 totals 14 residues.